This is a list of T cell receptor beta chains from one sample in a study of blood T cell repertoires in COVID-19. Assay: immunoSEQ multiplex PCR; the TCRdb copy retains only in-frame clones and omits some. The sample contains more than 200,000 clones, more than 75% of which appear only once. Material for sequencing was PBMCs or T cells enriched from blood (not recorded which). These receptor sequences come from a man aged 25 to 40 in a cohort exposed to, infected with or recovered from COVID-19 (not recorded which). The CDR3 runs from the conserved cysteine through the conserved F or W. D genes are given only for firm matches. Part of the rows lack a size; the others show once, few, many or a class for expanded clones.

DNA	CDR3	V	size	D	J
TGTGCCAGCAGCTCGGACAGGATGAACACTGAAGCTTTCTTT	CASSSDRMNTEAFF	TRBV7-8	-	TRBD1	TRBJ1-1
TGTGCCACCAGTGATTTGCAGACAGGGTGGGGCGATACGCAGTATTTT	CATSDLQTGWGDTQYF	TRBV24-1	-	TRBD1	TRBJ2-3
TGTGCCTGGGGACAGCTCGACCTCTACGAGCAGTACTTC	CAWGQLDLYEQYF	TRBV14	-	TRBD1	TRBJ2-7
TGTGCCAGCTCACCGATACCAAACACTAGCTTGGGCGAGCAGTACTTC	CASSPIPNTSLGEQYF	TRBV18	once	-	TRBJ2-7
TGCGCCAGCAGCCTAAACAGGGATTACGAGCAGTACTTC	CASSLNRDYEQYF	TRBV5-1	-	-	TRBJ2-7
TGCGCCAGCAGCCTCGGGACTAGCGGGAGTGATACGCAGTATTTT	CASSLGTSGSDTQYF	TRBV4-1	-	TRBD2	TRBJ2-3
TGTGCCAGCAGCGTATCTACAGGGGGGCATGAGCAGTTCTTC	CASSVSTGGHEQFF	TRBV9	-	TRBD1	TRBJ2-1
TGTGCCAGCAATTCGGCGGGAGATCTCTACGAGCAGTACTTC	CASNSAGDLYEQYF	TRBV28	-	TRBD2	TRBJ2-7
TGCGCCAGCAGCTCCCCACCCAACGGAATACCGGACGGCCTTAGGGGTGGCTACACCTTC	CASSSPPNGIPDGLRGGYTF	TRBV5-1	-	-	TRBJ1-2
TGTGCCACCAGTCCGTATAGCAATCAGCCCCAGCATTTT	CATSPYSNQPQHF	TRBV15	-	-	TRBJ1-5
TGTGCCAGCAGCCCCGGGTCGGATAATTCACCCCTCCACTTT	CASSPGSDNSPLHF	TRBV5-4	-	-	TRBJ1-6
TGTGCCAGCAGTTCAATACGGGACATTAATGAAAAACTGTTTTTT	CASSSIRDINEKLFF	TRBV28	-	-	TRBJ1-4
TGTGCCAGCAGCCATTCGATAAGAGGGACAGGTCTCACCGGGGAGCTGTTTTTT	CASSHSIRGTGLTGELFF	TRBV3-1/TRBV3-2	-	TRBD1	TRBJ2-2
TGTGCCACCAGCAGAGGTGGTTCGCCAGGCCCGGATTCACCCCTCCACTTT	CATSRGGSPGPDSPLHF	TRBV15	-	-	TRBJ1-6
TGTGCCAGCAGTGACTCGACTAGCACCGGGGAGCTGTTTTTT	CASSDSTSTGELFF	TRBV6-4	many	-	TRBJ2-2
TGTGCCAGCAGCTTAGGTACAGGGGGATTCTACGAGCAGTACTTC	CASSLGTGGFYEQYF	TRBV7-9	-	TRBD1	TRBJ2-7
TGTGCCAGCAGCCGGACAGGGAGGAGTGGCTACACCTTC	CASSRTGRSGYTF	TRBV28	-	TRBD1	TRBJ1-2
TGCAGCGTTGAAGAGTGGCGGGAGGGCCATTACGAGCAGTACTTC	CSVEEWREGHYEQYF	TRBV29-1	-	TRBD2	TRBJ2-7